A selection of T cell receptor beta chains follows, all from one sample in a study of identical twins. TCRdb reanalysed the 5' RACE reads using MiXCR and keeps one entry per CDR3 protein. The repertoire includes hundreds of thousands of distinct CDR3 sequences, 18% of them detected once, and around 14% sits in the top ten. The same data also contributed to another study, on T cells expressing NK-cell markers.

The sequencing input was PBMCs. Source of these receptors: a young woman in good health. The CDR3 runs from the conserved cysteine through the conserved F or W. A D gene is named only where the DNA matches it firmly.

TRBV20-1 | TRBD2 | CSAIAGVANEQFF
TRBV7-2 | . | CASSLLVGSHEQYF
TRBV27 | . | CASRGYPGSSYEQYF
TRBV7-2 | . | CASSLDVETQYF
TRBV5-1 | TRBD2 | CASSLVASGSFNEQYF
TRBV20-1 | TRBD2 | CSAPDSGSGELFF
TRBV5-5 | . | CASSLSRQGGEQYF
TRBV12-3/TRBV12-4 | . | CASTEQSYNEQFF
TRBV6-5 | . | CASSYSGRDGYTF
TRBV19 | . | CASSGGGAYEQYF
TRBV2 | . | CASSEENGNDNEQFF
TRBV20-1 | TRBD2 | CSARFNVLAGGPHSYNEQFF
TRBV4-3 | . | CASSQDKWETQYF
TRBV7-9 | . | CASSQRDSAKTQYF
TRBV5-5 | . | CASNRYERQETQYF
TRBV12-3/TRBV12-4 | TRBD2 | CASSLGVLAGAPRQFF
TRBV9 | . | CASSVDAGEMYGYTF
TRBV3-1 | . | CASSQAAGSGELFF
TRBV12-3/TRBV12-4 | . | CASRKGGAGDLEAFF
TRBV27 | TRBD2 | CASSSLGSGSNEQFF
TRBV6-2/TRBV6-3 | . | CASSYPRFGGAGYNEQFF
TRBV7-3 | . | CASSLGGRCNQPQHF
TRBV12-3/TRBV12-4 | . | CASTSRGASKNIQYF
TRBV5-1 | . | CASSFVAGSEAFF
TRBV6-1 | . | CASGLWGGGLDTQYF
TRBV9 | TRBD2 | CASSVTERGSTDTQYF
TRBV18 | TRBD1 | CASSLDRVTYEQYF
TRBV5-8 | . | CASPRDGEQFF
TRBV5-1 | TRBD2 | CASSLSGGNSGANVLTF
TRBV10-2 | . | CASSTRTISGEQFF
TRBV7-2 | . | CASSAEMNTGELFF
TRBV29-1 | . | CSAGRDVAYNEQFF
TRBV28 | TRBD2 | CASSFSGASGSYEQYF
TRBV5-1 | . | CASSLVFPVRTGELFF
TRBV5-1 | TRBD1 | CASSWGTATYEQYF
TRBV19 | . | CASSIVGRTEAFF
TRBV12-3/TRBV12-4 | . | CASSSIYREDIEAFF
TRBV7-6 | TRBD1 | CASSLARGTGGNTGELFF
TRBV29-1 | . | CSVGQGPTYEQYF
TRBV20-1 | . | CSAGENTDYEQYF
TRBV9 | TRBD1 | CASSYRNRGGIDEQFF
TRBV6-6 | . | CASRGQSEAFF
TRBV6-5 | . | CASSYANGGGETQYF
TRBV27 | TRBD1 | CASRAGGHTEAFF
TRBV15 | . | CATSRGPTNTEAFF
TRBV4-3 | . | CASSQVSGTYEQYF
TRBV27 | TRBD2 | CASSLRTSGAYEQYF
TRBV7-9 | TRBD1 | CASSPPGQGGEKLFF
TRBV7-7 | . | CASSLMPGDLNEQFF
TRBV3-1 | . | CASSREVDASPYEQYF
TRBV12-3/TRBV12-4 | TRBD1 | CASQGGESYNEQFF
TRBV7-8 | TRBD2 | CASSRTPSGASYNEQFF
TRBV6-1 | TRBD2 | CASSEIGRGNHEQYF
TRBV5-1 | . | CASSSTNPEVNEQFF
TRBV7-2 | TRBD2 | CASSLGLAETTQYF
TRBV6-1 | TRBD1 | CASSKGQGSFYGYTF
TRBV11-2 | TRBD1 | CASSQIRTGANIYTEAFF
TRBV5-1 | . | CASSLGAFTDTQYF
TRBV15 | . | CATSRDAGTVF